Sequencing of this T cell receptor beta chain was carried out in a study of T cell repertoires in cytomegalovirus infection. Study in general: Evidence of both CMV infection and a matching HLA type came from public TCR beta signatures.

With regard to this clonotype: Its antigen is still unknown.

TCRdb analysed the reads with MiXCR anew, one entry per CDR3 protein. The repertoire holds some 500,000 distinct CDR3 sequences, 40% seen once, with about 46% in the top ten. The junction had 8 bases not matched to a gene; V was cut back by 2 bases and J by 8 bases. The CDR3 sequence is 15 residues long. Germline V gives CDR1 SGHKS, CDR2 YYEKEE (reference sequence). Sequencing was performed on cultured PBMCs, taken from culture after CMV antigen stimulation. The source of this sequence is a human donor in good health (CMV status not recorded). Some clones in this sample may be carry-over from other donors' samples. The chain uses TRBV5-5 and TRBJ1-2; 11 bases align to TRBD1. The CDR3 loop is CASSLGQGAVKGYTF. The DNA for the CDR3 is TGTGCCAGCAGCTTAGGACAGGGGGCTGTCAAGGGCTACACCTTC.